This T cell receptor (beta chain) was obtained from a study of blood T cells in healthy people across ages. Primed by a sample-barcoded 5' primer and a J-beta primer mix, a second PCR proceeded for about 7 to 12 cycles. Each CDR3 protein gets one entry after TCRdb re-called the 5' RACE reads with MiXCR. Among 1,300,000 or so distinct CDR3 sequences, approximately 59% were seen once, and the ten largest hold about 6.3%. The sample taken for sequencing was blood. The source is a man aged 18 to 29 in good health.

CDR3 protein: CASSQAPGGQMGETQYF. CDR3 nucleotides: TGCGCCAGCAGCCAAGCACCGGGAGGGCAGATGGGAGAGACCCAGTACTTC. The V call is TRBV4-1, the J call TRBJ2-5; 8 bases map to TRBD2. CDR3 size: 17 residues. Germline CDR1 MGHRA, CDR2 YSYEKL. J gave up 4 bases and V 1 base, and 11 bases lay outside the gene matches.